The 30 T cell receptor beta chains in this list originate from one sample, sequenced in a study of cytomegalovirus exposure and HLA in healthy donors. Vbeta (60) and Jbeta (13) primers were used in the PCR. Only in-frame clones appear in the TCRdb table, and some are missing; sequencing was by immunoSEQ multiplex PCR. Among fewer than 130,000 clones listed, roughly three quarters were seen once. Sequencing used PBMCs. The source is a man aged 25-45 years in good health and CMV-seropositive.

V gene TRBV19 combines with J gene TRBJ2-7; 7 bases align to TRBD1. The J segment lost 2 bases and the V segment lost 3 bases, leaving 4 bases of the junction unmatched. This CDR3 is 14 amino acids long. The germline V gene has CDR1 LNHDA and CDR2 SQIVND (reference sequence). The CDR3 region is CASSIGQATYEQYF. The CDR3, as DNA: TGTGCCAGTAGTATCGGACAGGCCACCTACGAGCAGTACTTC.

This chain's CDR3 is CASSIVSSGGAVTGELFF. For the CDR3, the DNA is TGTGCCAGTAGTATAGTATCCAGCGGGGGGGCGGTCACCGGGGAGCTGTTTTTT. V usage is TRBV19 and J usage is TRBJ2-2, with 10 bases fitting TRBD2. This CDR3 region has 18 residues. Germline V gene sequence: CDR1 LNHDA, CDR2 SQIVND (reference sequence). The V and J ends lost 1 base and 4 bases, in that order; junction bases with no gene match: 9.

The chain links TRBV5-1 to TRBJ1-2; 7 bases fit TRBD1. The CDR3 loop spans 16 amino acids. Germline CDR1 and CDR2: SGHRS and YFSETQ. J lost 4 bases, V lost 1 base, and 10 bases had no gene match. CDR3 sequence: CASSLSQGELSYGYTF. CDR3 DNA: TGCGCCAGCAGCTTGTCGCAGGGGGAGCTAAGCTATGGCTACACCTTC.

The genes are TRBV19 and TRBJ2-5, with 9 bases fitting TRBD1. Gene TRBJ2-7 matches the end of the DNA better, so the J call may be wrong. The CDR3 loop spans 16 amino acids. The germline gives CDR1 LNHDA, CDR2 SQIVND (reference sequence). The CDR3 is CASSIPDRGNSYEQYF. CDR3 DNA sequence: TGTGCCAGTAGTATCCCGGACAGGGGCAATTCCTACGAGCAGTACTTC.

The chain employs TRBV5-1 and TRBJ1-2; unclear D gene. This CDR3 comprises 14 residues. CDR1 is SGHRS, CDR2 YFSETQ, per germline. The V end lost 5 bases, the J end lost 8 bases, and 19 bases lay between the germline ends. CDR3 sequence: CASRVRGSPSGYTF. The CDR3 region has the DNA TGCGCCAGCAGAGTTCGAGGGAGTCCTTCGGGCTACACCTTC.

The chain combines TRBV15 with TRBJ1-4; 12 bases are shared with TRBD1. The CDR3 is 15 residues long. Per the germline V gene, CDR1 is LNHNV and CDR2 is YYDKDF (reference sequence). V shed 4 bases, J shed 8 bases, and the junction held 5 bases outside the gene matches. CDR3 in amino acids: CATSTRDRGHEKLFF. CDR3 DNA: TGTGCCACCAGCACAAGGGACAGGGGGCACGAAAAACTGTTTTTT.

The gene calls are TRBV4-1 and TRBJ2-5, with 13 bases identical to TRBD2. The DNA matches TRBJ2-7 better at its end, which makes the J call doubtful. Germline CDR1 is MGHRA and CDR2 is YSYEKL. The CDR3 covers 15 residues. The CDR3, as DNA: TGCGCCAGCAGCCCGACTAGCGGGGGGTTATACGAGCAGTACTTC. This translates into CASSPTSGGLYEQYF.

This chain joins TRBV11-2 and TRBJ2-1, with TRBD2 matching 9 bases. Germline loops: CDR1 SGHAT, CDR2 FQNNGV. V gave up 0 bases and J gave up 7 bases; unmatched junction bases: 10. The CDR3 covers 17 residues. Here the CDR3 reads CASSLDPPSGALNEQFF. As DNA, the CDR3 is TGTGCCAGCAGCTTAGATCCCCCTAGCGGGGCATTAAATGAGCAGTTCTTC. The variable domain in full, with the rest retrieved from reference TRBV11-2 and TRBJ2-1, is EAGVAQSPRYKIIEKRQSVAFWCNPISGHATLYWYQQILGQGPKLLIQFQNNGVVDDSQLPKDRFSAERLKGVDSTLKIQPAKLEDSAVYLCASSLDPPSGALNEQFFGPGTRLTVL.

The J gene is TRBJ2-5, the V gene TRBV9, with TRBD1 identical over 11 bases. The junction had 10 bases not matched to a gene; V was cut back by 4 bases and J by 5 bases. Germline CDR1 and CDR2: SGDLS and YYNGEE. This CDR3 region has 16 residues. The chain's CDR3 is CASSPGQGAFQETQYF. For the CDR3, the DNA is TGTGCCAGCAGCCCAGGACAGGGGGCTTTTCAGGAGACCCAGTACTTC. Drawing the rest from reference TRBV9 and TRBJ2-5, the complete variable domain is DSGVTQTPKHLITATGQRVTLRCSPRSGDLSVYWYQQSLDQGLQFLIQYYNGEERAKGNILERFSAQQFPDLHSELNLSSLELGDSALYFCASSPGQGAFQETQYFGPGTRLLVL.

This clone was seen a few times. The chain joins TRBV2 to TRBJ1-1; D gene ambiguous. The germline gives CDR1 SNHLY, CDR2 FYNNEI. The CDR3 has 13 residues. V lost 6 bases and J lost 3, with 11 bases in between. For the CDR3, the DNA is TGTGCCAGCAGCATCGACATGGACACTGAAGCTTTCTTT. Amino acid sequence: CASSIDMDTEAFF.

The chain joins TRBV5-1 to TRBJ2-3; 7 bases match TRBD1. Looked up from germline, CDR1 is SGHRS and CDR2 is YFSETQ. With 5 bases clipped from V and 2 bases from J, the junction kept 8 bases outside the gene matches. The CDR3 has 15 amino acids. The CDR3 nucleotides read TGCGCCAGCAGAGATCCCGGACAGGACACAGATACGCAGTATTTT. Its protein product is CASRDPGQDTDTQYF.

V and J are TRBV19 and TRBJ1-6; D might be TRBD1 (6 bases). The CDR3 totals 18 residues. V was pared by 7 bases and J by 0 bases, with 19 bases between. CDR1 LNHDA and CDR2 SQIVND come from the germline V gene (reference sequence). CDR3 nucleotides: TGTGCCAGTACCCACCGTCGGGGGGCCAGCTCCTATAATTCACCCCTCCACTTT. This encodes CASTHRRGASSYNSPLHF.

The gene calls are TRBV4-2 and TRBJ1-3; D gene uncertain. V lost 0 bases, J lost 0 bases, and 9 bases lay in between. Germline-derived CDR1 and CDR2 are LGHNA and YNFKEQ. This CDR3 is 16 amino acids long. CDR3 loop: CASSQEWALSGNTIYF. In DNA, the CDR3 is TGTGCCAGCAGCCAAGAATGGGCCCTCTCTGGAAACACCATATATTTT.

The chain has TRBV5-1 and TRBJ2-1; 8 positions agree with TRBD2. Germline CDR1 and CDR2: SGHRS and YFSETQ. The CDR3 spans 13 residues. The V gene end was trimmed by 2 bases and the J gene end by 8 bases; junction bases not matched to a gene: 3. Here the CDR3 DNA reads TGCGCCAGCAGCTTTAGCGGGGCATATGAGCAGTTCTTC. This translates into CASSFSGAYEQFF.

This clone is deemed medium-sized (0.01 to 0.1%). The V call is TRBV29-1, the J call TRBJ2-7; 7 bases match TRBD1. This CDR3 region has 12 residues. The junction had 5 bases not matched to a gene; V was cut back by 6 bases and J by 3 bases. Germline CDR1 is SQVTM and CDR2 is ANQGSEA. The CDR3 region is CSVGRQGYEQYF. In DNA form, the CDR3 reads TGCAGCGTAGGCCGACAGGGCTACGAGCAGTACTTC.

This clone was picked up one time. The chain has TRBV19 and TRBJ2-6; 7 bases line up with TRBD1. The CDR3 consists of 17 residues. V dropped 3 bases and J dropped 2; count of bases not matched to a gene: 7. CDR1 is LNHDA, CDR2 SQIVND, per germline (reference sequence). CDR3 sequence (DNA): TGTGCCAGTAGTATCAGCCAGGGGGTAACTGGGGCCAACGTCCTGACTTTC. Translation gives CASSISQGVTGANVLTF.

The chain is built from TRBV5-4 and TRBJ2-5, with D possibly matching TRBD1 (5 bases). Germline CDR1 SGHNT, CDR2 YYREEE (reference sequence). Trimming took 2 bases from V and 1 from J, leaving 12 bases between them. This CDR3 is 15 amino acids long. CDR3: CASSLLLGAQETQYF. The CDR3 nucleotides are TGTGCCAGCAGCTTACTTTTAGGGGCCCAAGAGACCCAGTACTTC.

This sequence joins TRBV30 and TRBJ2-1; D not resolved. CDR3 size: 14 residues. Looked up from germline, CDR1 is GTSNPN and CDR2 is SVGIG (reference sequence). V was shortened by 0 bases and J by 1 base, with 7 bases between the two germline ends. The CDR3 reads CAWSVRVSYNEQFF. In DNA form, the CDR3 reads TGTGCCTGGAGTGTACGGGTTTCCTACAATGAGCAGTTCTTC.

This clone was counted a few times. The chain uses TRBV5-4 and TRBJ1-1; D is unclear. Looked up from germline, CDR1 is SGHNT and CDR2 is YYREEE (reference sequence). The germline V and J ends were trimmed by 2 bases and 8 bases, with 10 bases remaining between them. CDR3 length: 12 residues. CDR3 DNA sequence: TGTGCCAGCAGCTTTAAGGAGGCCGAAGCTTTCTTT. Its protein is CASSFKEAEAFF.

J is TRBJ1-2 and V is TRBV7-9; D call uncertain. This CDR3 contains 14 residues. CDR1 SEHNR and CDR2 FQNEAQ come from the germline V gene (reference sequence). V was cut by 1 base and J by 1 base, with 7 bases left in between. The CDR3 DNA is TGTGCCAGCAGCTTAGACGGACTTAACTATGGCTACACCTTC. Translation gives CASSLDGLNYGYTF.

The V gene is TRBV4-2, the J gene TRBJ2-1; 15 bases agree with TRBD2. The CDR3 covers 18 residues. Germline V gene lookup returns CDR1 LGHNA and CDR2 YNFKEQ. The ends lost 4 bases at V and 9 bases at J; junction bases unmatched: 13. The CDR3 is CASSRTGLAGGPFTEQFF. In nucleotides, the CDR3 is TGTGCCAGCAGCCGAACCGGACTAGCGGGGGGGCCTTTCACTGAGCAGTTCTTC.

The rearrangement uses TRBV6-6 and TRBJ2-3; 11 positions match TRBD2. After removal of 5 bases from V and 6 bases from J, the junction contained 7 bases not matched to a gene. This CDR3 is built from 15 residues. Germline assignment: CDR1 MNHNY and CDR2 SVGAGI (reference sequence). CDR3 loop: CASSRLAGGPDTQYF. CDR3 coding DNA: TGTGCCAGCAGTAGGCTAGCGGGGGGCCCGGATACGCAGTATTTT.

Remarks on this clone: The junction departs from the called germline gene at one end, perhaps through a read error. CDR3 protein: CASSSPAPGETQYF. DNA for the CDR3: TGTGCTAGCAGCTCACCGGCTCCAGGAGAGACCCAGTACTTC. The chain joins TRBV7-7 to TRBJ2-5; D remains unclear. The CDR3 consists of 14 residues. Germline values: CDR1 SSHAT, CDR2 FNYEAQ (reference sequence).

This chain joins TRBV27 and TRBJ2-7; 7 bases are shared with TRBD1. After removal of 7 bases from V and 1 base from J, the junction contained 4 bases not matched to a gene. The CDR3 length is 13 residues. The germline V gene has CDR1 MNHEY and CDR2 SMNVEV (reference sequence). The CDR3 protein is CASTHRGSYEQYF. DNA of the CDR3: TGTGCCAGCACACACAGGGGATCCTACGAGCAGTACTTC.

The CDR3 DNA sequence: TGTGCCAGCAGCATAGAGGGAAAGGGTAATGTCTATGGCTACACCTTC. Translating gives CASSIEGKGNVYGYTF. The genes are TRBV2 and TRBJ1-2; no definite D call. CDR1 and CDR2 (germline): SNHLY, FYNNEI. Between the trimmed V and J ends, which lost 6 bases and 4 bases, there was a span of 21 bases. CDR3 length: 16 amino acids.

The chain employs TRBV5-1 and TRBJ2-1; D perhaps matches TRBD1 (6 bases). V lost 0 bases to trimming and J lost 4 bases, with 11 bases between them. CDR3 length equals 15 residues. Germline lookup yields CDR1 SGHRS and CDR2 YFSETQ. CDR3 nucleotides: TGCGCCAGCAGCTTGGTCGGACAGACATACAATGAGCAGTTCTTC. It codes for CASSLVGQTYNEQFF.

The chain combines TRBV5-1 with TRBJ2-5; possibly TRBD2 for D (6 bases). The ends were cut back, 6 bases at V and 7 bases at J, with 22 bases in the middle. CDR1 is SGHRS, CDR2 YFSETQ, per germline. The CDR3 has 15 amino acids. CDR3 sequence: CASNSEGSPARTQYF. As DNA, the CDR3 is TGCGCCAGCAATTCGGAGGGCAGCCCAGCCAGGACCCAGTACTTC. The full variable domain, with the rest looked up from reference TRBV5-1 and TRBJ2-5, is KAGVTQTPRYLIKTRGQQVTLSCSPISGHRSVSWYQQTPGQGLQFLFEYFSETQRNKGNFPGRFSGRQFSNSRSEMNVSTLELGDSALYLCASNSEGSPARTQYFGPGTRLLVL.

The chain joins TRBV7-2 to TRBJ1-2; D is ambiguous. There are 14 residues in the CDR3. The germline gives CDR1 SGHTA, CDR2 FQGNSA. Deletions cut 5 bases from V and 6 bases from J, with 16 bases between. Written as DNA, the CDR3 is TGTGCCAGCAGCCAAGACCCAGGTTTTGATGGCTACACCTTC. Amino acid sequence: CASSQDPGFDGYTF. Full variable domain (outside the CDR3, taken from reference TRBV7-2 and TRBJ1-2): GAGVSQSPSNKVTEKGKDVELRCDPISGHTALYWYRQSLGQGLEFLIYFQGNSAPDKSGLPSDRFSAERTGGSVSTLTIQRTQQEDSAVYLCASSQDPGFDGYTFGSGTRLTVV.

This clone appeared once. The chain recombines TRBV5-1 with TRBJ2-5; D possibly corresponds to TRBD2 (6 bases). CDR1 is SGHRS and CDR2 is YFSETQ in the germline V gene. V lost 0 bases, J lost 5 bases, and 11 bases lay in between. This CDR3 is 14 amino acids long. In nucleotides, the CDR3 is TGCGCCAGCAGCTTGGGAACGGACTATGAGACCCAGTACTTC. It codes for CASSLGTDYETQYF.

The genes are TRBV10-3 and TRBJ2-2; weak D call: TRBD2 (6 bases). With 8 bases removed from V and 7 bases from J, the gap between germline ends came to 14 bases. This CDR3 comprises 13 residues. Germline CDR1 is ENHRY and CDR2 is SYGVKD. As DNA, the CDR3 is TGTGCCATCGGAGGGACGATGAACGGGGAGCTGTTTTTT. The encoded protein is CAIGGTMNGELFF.